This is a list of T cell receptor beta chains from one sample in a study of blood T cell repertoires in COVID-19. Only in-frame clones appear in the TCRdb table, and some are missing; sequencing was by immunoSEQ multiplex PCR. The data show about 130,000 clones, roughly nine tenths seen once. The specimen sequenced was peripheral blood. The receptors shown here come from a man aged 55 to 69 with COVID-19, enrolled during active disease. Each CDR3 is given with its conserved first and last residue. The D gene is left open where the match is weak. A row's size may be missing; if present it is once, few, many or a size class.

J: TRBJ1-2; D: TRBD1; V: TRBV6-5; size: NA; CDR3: CASSYRGRDGYTF; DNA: TGTGCCAGCAGTTACAGGGGGCGCGATGGCTACACCTTC
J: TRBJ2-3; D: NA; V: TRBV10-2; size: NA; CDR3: CASSATGISTDTQYF; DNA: TGCGCCAGCAGTGCCACAGGGATATCCACAGATACGCAGTATTTT
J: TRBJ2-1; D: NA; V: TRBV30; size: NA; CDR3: CAWTVVNEQFF; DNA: TGTGCCTGGACCGTCGTGAATGAGCAGTTCTTC
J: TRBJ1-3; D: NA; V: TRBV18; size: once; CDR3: CASSSDRFNSGNTIYF; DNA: TGTGCCAGCTCATCCGACAGGTTTAATTCTGGAAACACCATATATTTT
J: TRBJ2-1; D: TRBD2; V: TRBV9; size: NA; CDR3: CASSLFPGLVGGGNEQFF; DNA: TGTGCCAGCAGCCTCTTCCCGGGACTAGTAGGCGGAGGCAATGAGCAGTTCTTC
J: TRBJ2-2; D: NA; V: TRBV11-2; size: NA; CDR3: CASIEAVAATGELFF; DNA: TGTGCCAGCATCGAGGCGGTAGCGGCCACCGGGGAGCTGTTTTTT
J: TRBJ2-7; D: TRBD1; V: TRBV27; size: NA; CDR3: CASSPGTGRDSYEQYF; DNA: TGTGCCAGCAGCCCGGGGACAGGGCGGGACTCCTACGAGCAGTACTTC
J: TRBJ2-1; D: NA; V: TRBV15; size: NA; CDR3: CATSRSYASNPLNNEQFF; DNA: TGTGCCACCAGCAGAAGTTATGCTAGCAATCCACTTAACAATGAGCAGTTCTTC
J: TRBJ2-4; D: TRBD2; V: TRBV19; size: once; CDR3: CASSSGLAGTTKNIQYF; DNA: TGTGCCAGTAGTTCGGGACTAGCGGGAACAACCAAAAACATTCAGTACTTC
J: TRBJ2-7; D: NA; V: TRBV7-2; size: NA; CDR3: CASSRPGYSVEQYF; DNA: TGTGCCAGCAGTCGACCGGGTTATAGTGTCGAGCAGTACTTC
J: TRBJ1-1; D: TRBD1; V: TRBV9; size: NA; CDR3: CASSVATGQGAEAFF; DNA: TGTGCCAGCAGCGTAGCTACCGGACAGGGGGCTGAAGCTTTCTTT
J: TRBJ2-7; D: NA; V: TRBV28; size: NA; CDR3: CASSFSTVYEQYF; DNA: TGTGCCAGCAGTTTCTCGACAGTCTACGAGCAGTACTTC
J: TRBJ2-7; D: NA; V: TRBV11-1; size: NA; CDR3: CASRSVKEGTYEQYF; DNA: TGTGCCAGCAGGTCCGTGAAGGAGGGGACCTACGAGCAGTACTTC
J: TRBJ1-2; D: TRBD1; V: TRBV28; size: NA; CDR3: CASSFRGRDYGYTF; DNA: TGTGCCAGCAGTTTCAGGGGGCGCGACTATGGCTACACCTTC
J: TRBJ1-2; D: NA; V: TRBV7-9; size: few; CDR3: CASSFGSNYGYTF; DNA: TGTGCCAGCAGCTTTGGCAGTAACTATGGCTACACCTTC
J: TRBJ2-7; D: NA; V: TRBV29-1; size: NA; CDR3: CSVDSGSF; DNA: TGCAGCGTTGACTCAGGTAGCTTC
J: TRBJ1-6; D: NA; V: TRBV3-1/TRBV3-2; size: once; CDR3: CASSARQVDSPLHF; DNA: TGTGCCAGCAGCGCCAGACAGGTCGATTCACCCCTCCACTTT
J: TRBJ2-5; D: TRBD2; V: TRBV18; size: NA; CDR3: CASSRSTSGTKETQYF; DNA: TGTGCCAGCTCACGGTCGACTAGCGGGACAAAAGAGACCCAGTACTTC
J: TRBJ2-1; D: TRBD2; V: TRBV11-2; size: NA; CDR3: CASSPPRRLAGNNEQFF; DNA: TGTGCCAGCAGCCCGCCTCGTCGGCTAGCGGGGAACAATGAGCAGTTCTTC
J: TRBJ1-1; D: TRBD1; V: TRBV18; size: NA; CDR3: CASSPPLLDRGWNTEAFF; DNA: TGTGCCAGCTCACCTCCCCTATTGGACAGGGGATGGAACACTGAAGCTTTCTTT
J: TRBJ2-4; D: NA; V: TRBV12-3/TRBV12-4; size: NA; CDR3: CASSSPGINIQYF; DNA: TGTGCCAGCAGCTCACCAGGGATAAACATTCAGTACTTC
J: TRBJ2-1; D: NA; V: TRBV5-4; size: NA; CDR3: CASSLVGQDEQFF; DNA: TGTGCCAGCAGCTTGGTGGGACAAGATGAGCAGTTCTTC
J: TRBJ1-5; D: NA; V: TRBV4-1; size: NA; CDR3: CASSQVHIVFSNQPQHF; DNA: TGCGCCAGCAGCCAAGTTCACATCGTATTCAGCAATCAGCCCCAGCATTTT
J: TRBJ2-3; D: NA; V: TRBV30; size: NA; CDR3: CAWSDRPDTQYF; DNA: TGTGCCTGGAGTGACAGGCCAGATACGCAGTATTTT
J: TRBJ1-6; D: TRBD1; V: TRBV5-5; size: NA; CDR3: CASSLGQGIYNSPLHF; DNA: TGTGCCAGCAGCCTGGGACAGGGGATTTATAATTCACCCCTCCACTTT
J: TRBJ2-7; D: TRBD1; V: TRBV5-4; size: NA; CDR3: CASSSGTGTYEQYF; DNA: TGTGCCAGCAGCTCCGGGACAGGGACGTACGAGCAGTACTTC
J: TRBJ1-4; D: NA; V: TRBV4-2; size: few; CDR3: CASSQYLRGANEKLFF; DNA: TGTGCCAGCAGCCAGTACTTAAGGGGTGCAAATGAAAAACTGTTTTTT
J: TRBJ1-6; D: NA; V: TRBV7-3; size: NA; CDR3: CASSLTSYNSPLHF; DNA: TGTGCCAGCAGCCTAACGAGTTATAATTCACCCCTCCACTTT
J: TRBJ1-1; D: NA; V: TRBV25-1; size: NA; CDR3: CASSDPGVSGGDTEAFF; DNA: TGTGCCAGCAGTGACCCGGGGGTGTCGGGAGGGGACACTGAAGCTTTCTTT
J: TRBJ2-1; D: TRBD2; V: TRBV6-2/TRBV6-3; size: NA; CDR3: CASTPGEGLYNEQFF; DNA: TGTGCCAGCACCCCGGGGGAGGGGCTTTATAATGAGCAGTTCTTC
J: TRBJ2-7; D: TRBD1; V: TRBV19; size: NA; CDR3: CASSIPRRQGASYEQYF; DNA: TGTGCCAGTAGTATTCCCCGCCGGCAGGGGGCTTCCTACGAGCAGTACTTC
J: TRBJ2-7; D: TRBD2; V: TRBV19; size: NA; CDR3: CASSIGTSGRGVRQYF; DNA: TGTGCCAGTAGTATCGGGACTAGCGGGAGGGGAGTTCGGCAGTACTTC
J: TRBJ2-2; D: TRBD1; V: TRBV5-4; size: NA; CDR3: CASSSLGQGVTGELFF; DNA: TGTGCCAGCAGCTCCCTCGGACAGGGTGTTACCGGGGAGCTGTTTTTT
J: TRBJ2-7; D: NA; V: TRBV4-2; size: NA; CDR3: CASRRTANSYEQYF; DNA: TGTGCCAGTCGCCGGACAGCGAATTCCTACGAGCAGTACTTC
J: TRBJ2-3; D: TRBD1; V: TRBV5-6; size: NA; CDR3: CASSSGQGERRKRDTQYF; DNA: TGTGCCAGCAGCTCGGGACAGGGGGAGCGGCGGAAGAGAGATACGCAGTATTTT
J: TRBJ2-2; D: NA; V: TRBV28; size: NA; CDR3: CASSFDSANTGELFF; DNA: TGTGCCAGCAGTTTTGACAGCGCGAACACCGGGGAGCTGTTTTTT
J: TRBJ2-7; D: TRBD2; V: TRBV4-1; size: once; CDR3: CASSQSVAGGLHEQYF; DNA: TGCGCCAGCAGCCAATCTGTAGCGGGAGGTCTCCACGAGCAGTACTTC
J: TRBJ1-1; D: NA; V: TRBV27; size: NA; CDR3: CASSPHEGRATEAFF; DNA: TGTGCCAGCAGTCCCCATGAGGGTAGGGCCACTGAAGCTTTCTTT
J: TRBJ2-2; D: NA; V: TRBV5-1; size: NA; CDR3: CASSLGNGVTGELFF; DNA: TGCGCCAGCAGCTTAGGAAACGGGGTCACCGGGGAGCTGTTTTTT
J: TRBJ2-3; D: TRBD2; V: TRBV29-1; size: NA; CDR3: CSVSPLAEYTDTQYF; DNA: TGCAGCGTCTCCCCTCTAGCGGAATACACAGATACGCAGTATTTT
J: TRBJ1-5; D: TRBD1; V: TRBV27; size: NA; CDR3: CASSTGQGFNQPQHF; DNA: TGTGCCAGCAGTACGGGACAGGGGTTCAATCAGCCCCAGCATTTT
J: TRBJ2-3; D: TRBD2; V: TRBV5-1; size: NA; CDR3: CASSSTSGSFADTQYF; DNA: TGCGCCAGCAGCTCCACTAGCGGGAGTTTTGCAGATACGCAGTATTTT
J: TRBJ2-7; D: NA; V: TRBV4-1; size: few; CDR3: CASSRRTDYEQYF; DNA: TGCGCCAGCAGCAGACGGACAGACTACGAGCAGTACTTC
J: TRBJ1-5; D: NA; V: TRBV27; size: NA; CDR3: CASRRSGNQPQHF; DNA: TGTGCCAGCAGGCGTAGTGGCAATCAGCCCCAGCATTTT
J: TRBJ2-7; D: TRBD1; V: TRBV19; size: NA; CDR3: CASSMQGEYEQYF; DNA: TGTGCCAGTAGTATGCAGGGGGAATACGAGCAGTACTTC
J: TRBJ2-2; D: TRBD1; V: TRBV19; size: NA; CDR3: CASSIGSGQGVGELFF; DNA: TGTGCCAGTAGTATAGGCTCGGGACAGGGGGTCGGGGAGCTGTTTTTT
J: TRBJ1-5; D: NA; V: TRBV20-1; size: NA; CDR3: CSASPTRGGSNQPQHF; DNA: TGCAGTGCTAGTCCGACAAGGGGCGGCAGCAATCAGCCCCAGCATTTT
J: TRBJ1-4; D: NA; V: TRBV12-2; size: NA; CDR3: CASRLEGRGPTNEKLFF; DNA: TGTGCAAGTCGCTTAGAGGGCAGGGGGCCGACTAATGAAAAACTGTTTTTT
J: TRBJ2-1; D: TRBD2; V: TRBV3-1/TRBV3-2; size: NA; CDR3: CASSLVVAGQEQFF; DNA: TGTGCCAGCAGCCTTGTCGTAGCGGGCCAAGAGCAGTTCTTC
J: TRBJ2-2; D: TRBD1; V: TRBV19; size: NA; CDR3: CASSMNRGNTGELFF; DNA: TGTGCCAGTAGTATGAACAGGGGGAACACCGGGGAGCTGTTTTTT
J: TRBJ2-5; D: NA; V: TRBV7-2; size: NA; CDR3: CASSNIETQYF; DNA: TGTGCCAGCAGTAATATTGAGACCCAGTACTTC
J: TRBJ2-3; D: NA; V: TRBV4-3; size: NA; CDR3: CASSQDLGPRITDTQYF; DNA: TGCGCCAGCAGCCAAGATCTGGGGCCGAGAATCACAGATACGCAGTATTTT
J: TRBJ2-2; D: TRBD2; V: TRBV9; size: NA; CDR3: CASSVGSGRNTGELFF; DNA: TGTGCCAGCAGCGTAGGTAGCGGGAGGAACACCGGGGAGCTGTTTTTT
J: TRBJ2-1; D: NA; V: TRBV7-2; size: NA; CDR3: CASSLYRGDNEQFF; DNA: TGTGCCAGCAGCCTATATCGCGGAGACAATGAGCAGTTCTTC
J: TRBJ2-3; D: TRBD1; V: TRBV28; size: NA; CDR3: CASSLLGGYTDTQYF; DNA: TGTGCCAGCAGTTTATTAGGGGGCTACACAGATACGCAGTATTTT
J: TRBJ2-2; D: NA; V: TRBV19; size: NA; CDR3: CAGGALGTGELFF; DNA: TGTGCCGGGGGGGCGTTAGGCACCGGGGAGCTGTTTTTT
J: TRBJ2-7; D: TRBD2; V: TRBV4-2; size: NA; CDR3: CASSQEETLAGREQYF; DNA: TGTGCCAGCAGCCAAGAAGAAACCCTAGCGGGAAGGGAGCAGTACTTC